The rows below give T cell receptor beta chains drawn from one sample of a study of T cells in narcolepsy. The data were produced by immunoSEQ multiplex PCR, yet TCRdb's version contains in-frame clones alone and is incomplete. The table shows over 25,000 clones, with over 75% occurring only once. The sequencing sample was made of CD45RA- memory CD4+ T cells from PBMCs. Every receptor here comes from a human donor with narcolepsy. The CDR3 runs from the conserved cysteine through the conserved F or W. Each record gives: V gene, J gene, D gene, clone size, CDR3 DNA, CDR3 protein. A D gene is named only where the DNA matches it firmly. Expanded clones get a size class; other rows say once, few or many, or leave the size out.

V: TRBV5-4
J: TRBJ2-2
D: .
size: .
DNA: TGTGCCAGCAGCTTGGGGGGGGACACCGGGGAGCTGTTTTTT
CDR3: CASSLGGDTGELFF

V: TRBV2
J: TRBJ2-4
D: TRBD1
size: .
DNA: TGTGCCAGCAGCCAATTGACAGGGGGTTTCGGCAAAAACATTCAGTACTTC
CDR3: CASSQLTGGFGKNIQYF

V: TRBV5-1
J: TRBJ1-3
D: .
size: .
DNA: TGCGCCAGCAGCTTGGCCGGGGGTACCGGAAACACCATATATTTT
CDR3: CASSLAGGTGNTIYF

V: TRBV2
J: TRBJ1-4
D: .
size: .
DNA: TGTGCCAGCAGTGAATTGACTTCGAATGAAAAACTGTTTTTT
CDR3: CASSELTSNEKLFF

V: TRBV6-1
J: TRBJ1-1
D: .
size: .
DNA: TGTGCCAGCAGTTGGGGGGGAATGGGCACTGAAGCTTTCTTT
CDR3: CASSWGGMGTEAFF

V: TRBV5-4
J: TRBJ2-5
D: .
size: .
DNA: TGTGCCAGCAGCTTCTGGCAGGGAGAAGAGACCCAGTACTTC
CDR3: CASSFWQGEETQYF

V: TRBV19
J: TRBJ1-5
D: .
size: .
DNA: TGTGCCAGTAGTATTACGAACAGGGCGAATCCCCAGCATTTT
CDR3: CASSITNRANPQHF

V: TRBV28
J: TRBJ2-5
D: .
size: .
DNA: TGTGCCAGCAGTTCCAAAGCGGTACTTACGGGGGAGCAGTACTTC
CDR3: CASSSKAVLTGEQYF

V: TRBV6-1
J: TRBJ1-1
D: .
size: .
DNA: TGTGCCAGCAGTCGGGACACAAACACTGAAGCTTTCTTT
CDR3: CASSRDTNTEAFF

V: TRBV19
J: TRBJ2-1
D: .
size: few
DNA: TGTGCCAGTAGGTCCGGGACCTCCATCCGGTATGCCTACAATGAGCAGTTCTTC
CDR3: CASRSGTSIRYAYNEQFF

V: TRBV7-9
J: TRBJ1-4
D: .
size: .
DNA: TGTGCCAGCAGCTTAGGGACAGCAACTAATGAAAAACTGTTTTTT
CDR3: CASSLGTATNEKLFF

V: TRBV7-9
J: TRBJ2-1
D: .
size: .
DNA: TGTGCCAGCAGCTTAGATGGGGGGCTTGGCTATGAGCAGTTCTTC
CDR3: CASSLDGGLGYEQFF

V: TRBV15
J: TRBJ1-5
D: .
size: .
DNA: TGTGCCACCAGCAGAGTAGACAGGCGGAAACAGCCCCAGCATTTT
CDR3: CATSRVDRRKQPQHF

V: TRBV6-5
J: TRBJ1-1
D: .
size: .
DNA: TGTGCCAGCAGTGACGGAGTAGACACTGAAGCTTTCTTT
CDR3: CASSDGVDTEAFF

V: TRBV7-2
J: TRBJ2-5
D: .
size: .
DNA: TGTGCCAGCAGCTTACTACAAGAGACCCAGTACTTC
CDR3: CASSLLQETQYF

V: TRBV27
J: TRBJ2-2
D: TRBD1
size: .
DNA: TGTGCCAGCAGCCCAAGGGGGCAGGGTGGCACCGGGGAGCTGTTTTTT
CDR3: CASSPRGQGGTGELFF

V: TRBV5-8
J: TRBJ1-2
D: .
size: .
DNA: TGTGCCAGCAGCTCACAGGAATATTATGGCTACACCTTC
CDR3: CASSSQEYYGYTF

V: TRBV7-9
J: TRBJ2-5
D: TRBD1
size: .
DNA: TGTGCCAGCAGCTCACAGGGGGCGGGGGAGACCCAGTACTTC
CDR3: CASSSQGAGETQYF

V: TRBV29-1
J: TRBJ2-3
D: .
size: .
DNA: TGCAGCGCTGGGGGGGACAATACGCAGTATTTT
CDR3: CSAGGDNTQYF

V: TRBV11-3
J: TRBJ2-7
D: TRBD1
size: .
DNA: TGTGCCAGCAGCTTAAGCCCGACAGGGCCAAGCTACGAGCAGTACTTC
CDR3: CASSLSPTGPSYEQYF

V: TRBV5-6
J: TRBJ2-3
D: .
size: .
DNA: TGTGCCAGCAGCTTGGTGGGAACGCAGTATTTT
CDR3: CASSLVGTQYF

V: TRBV6-1
J: TRBJ1-4
D: .
size: .
DNA: TGTGCCAGCAGTGAAGCTTGGACTGAAAAACTGTTTTTT
CDR3: CASSEAWTEKLFF

V: TRBV10-3
J: TRBJ2-3
D: .
size: .
DNA: TGTGCCATCAGTGACGGGAGGGGGCCCTCAGATACGCAGTATTTT
CDR3: CAISDGRGPSDTQYF

V: TRBV5-1
J: TRBJ2-3
D: .
size: .
DNA: TGCGCCAGCAGCTTCCGTGGGGGGGCCGGAGATACGCAGTATTTT
CDR3: CASSFRGGAGDTQYF

V: TRBV5-4
J: TRBJ2-1
D: .
size: .
DNA: TGTGCCAGCAGCCCCAGCTCCTACAATGAGCAGTTCTTC
CDR3: CASSPSSYNEQFF

V: TRBV15
J: TRBJ2-7
D: .
size: few
DNA: TGTGCCACCAGCAGGTTTGGGGTAGCGCTGAACGAGCAGTACTTC
CDR3: CATSRFGVALNEQYF

V: TRBV7-2
J: TRBJ2-7
D: TRBD1
size: once
DNA: TGTGCCAGCAGCCCGGGACAGGGGCCCTACGAGCAGTACTTC
CDR3: CASSPGQGPYEQYF

V: TRBV5-6
J: TRBJ1-1
D: .
size: .
DNA: TGTGCCAGCAGCCCGGGACTGAACACTGAAGCTTTCTTT
CDR3: CASSPGLNTEAFF

V: TRBV29-1
J: TRBJ1-2
D: .
size: .
DNA: TGCAGCGGTGGCGGCTACACCTTC
CDR3: CSGGGYTF